Below are 12 T cell receptor beta chains sequenced from a single sample in a study of T cells in Graves' hyperthyroidism and ophthalmopathy. Amplification yielded TCR beta CDR3 regions, with RNA transcripts as the source. Primed by the HTBI set, a first-round RT-PCR was run on the TCR CDR3. Via MiXCR, TCRdb re-called the multiplex PCR reads, giving one row per CDR3 protein. The repertoire has about 600,000 distinct CDR3 sequences, around 15% of them found once; the top ten carry about 3.5%. Source material: blood. The receptors stem from a middle-aged woman with Graves' ophthalmopathy.

The rearrangement uses TRBV12-3 or TRBV12-4 and TRBJ2-1, with 10 bases that match TRBD1. The CDR3 covers 13 residues. The trim removed 7 bases at V and 8 bases at J, leaving 5 bases unmatched. The CDR3 here is CASTVTGGHEQFF. CDR3 coding DNA: TGTGCCAGCACAGTGACAGGGGGCCATGAGCAGTTCTTC.

The rearrangement joins TRBV20-1 to TRBJ2-3; TRBD2 is a possible D gene (6 bases). This CDR3 spans 14 amino acids. Germline V CDR1 and CDR2: DFQATT, SNEGSKA (reference sequence). V was pared by 5 bases and J by 7 bases, with 19 bases between. The CDR3 DNA reads as TGCAGTGCTTCGAAAGACCCGGGAGCGAATACGCAGTATTTT. Amino acid sequence: CSASKDPGANTQYF.

The chain links TRBV14 to TRBJ2-6; TRBD2 might be the D (5 bases). The V gene's germline CDR1 is SGHDN and CDR2 FVKESK. The CDR3 has 15 amino acids. Trimming shortened V by 4 bases and J by 0 bases, and 7 bases separated the two germline ends. The CDR3 spells CASSRRSSGANVLTF. The CDR3 DNA is TGTGCCAGCAGCCGGAGGAGCTCTGGGGCCAACGTCCTGACTTTC.

The chain employs TRBV6-2 or TRBV6-3 and TRBJ2-5; a possible D gene is TRBD2 (6 bases). Trimming pared 6 bases from V and 14 bases from J, leaving 19 bases between. This CDR3 comprises 12 residues. Looked up from germline, CDR1 is MNHEY and CDR2 is SVGEGT. The CDR3 coding sequence is TGTGCCAGCAGAACCTTAGGAGGGGTAGAATACTTC. Its translation is CASRTLGGVEYF.

The chain is built from TRBV20-1 and TRBJ2-1; 7 bases fit TRBD1. Germline V lookup: CDR1 DFQATT, CDR2 SNEGSKA (reference sequence). There are 14 residues in the CDR3. After removal of 3 bases from V and 3 bases from J, the junction contained 5 bases not matched to a gene. In DNA form, the CDR3 reads TGCAGTGCTAGGGGGCAGGGGGTCTACAATGAGCAGTTCTTC. The encoded protein is CSARGQGVYNEQFF.

At least ten counts were recorded for this clonotype. The gene calls are TRBV11-2 and TRBJ2-1; 7 nucleotides agree with TRBD2. V gave up 5 bases and J gave up 3 bases; unmatched junction bases: 10. Germline V gene data show CDR1 as SGHAT and CDR2 as FQNNGV. The CDR3 totals 16 residues. This CDR3 reads CASSPIREGRYNEQFF. CDR3 coding DNA: TGTGCCAGCAGCCCAATCAGGGAGGGCCGCTACAATGAGCAGTTCTTC.

This clonotype occurred a few times. The V call is TRBV20-1, the J call TRBJ1-5, with 10 bases aligning to TRBD1. After removal of 6 bases from V and 3 bases from J, the junction contained 5 bases not matched to a gene. Germline V CDR1 and CDR2: DFQATT, SNEGSKA (reference sequence). This CDR3 has 14 amino acids. The CDR3 DNA is TGCAGTGCGTGGACAGGGGGAGACAATCAGCCCCAGCATTTT. Translated: CSAWTGGDNQPQHF.

The chain couples TRBV6-1 to TRBJ1-4; 11 nucleotides agree with TRBD1. The germline V gene has CDR1 MNHNS and CDR2 SASEGT. V shed 6 bases, J shed 6 bases, and the junction held 6 bases outside the gene matches. CDR3 length: 15 residues. The CDR3 region has the DNA TGTGCCAGCAGACGGACAGGGGGCGCTTATGAAAAACTGTTTTTT. Translated, it gives CASRRTGGAYEKLFF.

This clonotype was picked up a small number of times. Germline is not matched at one junction end, which may reflect a read error. This sequence joins TRBV5-1 and TRBJ2-1; 7 bases are shared with TRBD1. Germline V lookup: CDR1 SGHRS, CDR2 YFSETQ. The CDR3 sequence is 14 residues long. The CDR3 bases are TGCGCCAGTAAAGACAGGGTCAATTACAATGAGCAGTCCTTC. Translated, it gives CASKDRVNYNEQSF.

This chain joins TRBV3-1 and TRBJ1-2, with D possibly TRBD1 on 6 matching bases. Trimming stripped 0 bases from V and 5 bases from J, with 16 bases between. Germline lookup yields CDR1 LGHDT and CDR2 YNNKEL (reference sequence). CDR3 length: 16 residues. The CDR3 is CASSQEGGGRLYGYTF. The CDR3 DNA reads as TGTGCCAGCAGCCAAGAGGGTGGGGGCCGGCTATATGGCTACACCTTC.

This chain links TRBV12-3 or TRBV12-4 with TRBJ2-2; D tentatively fits TRBD1 or TRBD2 (5 bases each). V was trimmed by 10 bases and J by 5 bases, leaving 20 bases between them. The CDR3 spans 15 residues. The CDR3 nucleotides read TGTGCCAACAGGCGGGCGGGCCTGGGAACCGGGGAGCTGTTTTTT. Translated, it gives CANRRAGLGTGELFF.

The sample holds many counts of this clonotype. J is TRBJ2-7 and V is TRBV7-9, with a weak D call TRBD2 (6 bases). V lost 4 bases and J 2 bases, leaving 12 bases between the germline ends. Germline CDR1 and CDR2: SEHNR and FQNEAQ (reference sequence). The CDR3 sequence is 14 residues long. The CDR3 DNA follows: TGTGCCAGCAGCTCCGGGACTCCTGCCTACGAGCAGTACTTC. Translation: CASSSGTPAYEQYF.